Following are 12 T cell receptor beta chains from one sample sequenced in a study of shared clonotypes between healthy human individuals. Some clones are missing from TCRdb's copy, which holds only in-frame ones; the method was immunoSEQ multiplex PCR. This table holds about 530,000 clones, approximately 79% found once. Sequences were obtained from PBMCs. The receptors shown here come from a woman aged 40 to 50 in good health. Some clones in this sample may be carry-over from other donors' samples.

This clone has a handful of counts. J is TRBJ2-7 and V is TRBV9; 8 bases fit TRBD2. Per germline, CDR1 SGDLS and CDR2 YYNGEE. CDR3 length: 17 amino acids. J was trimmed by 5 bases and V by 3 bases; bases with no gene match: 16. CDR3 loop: CASSGPSGSGGPNEQYF. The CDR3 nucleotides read TGTGCCAGCAGCGGGCCCAGCGGGAGTGGAGGGCCTAACGAGCAGTACTTC.

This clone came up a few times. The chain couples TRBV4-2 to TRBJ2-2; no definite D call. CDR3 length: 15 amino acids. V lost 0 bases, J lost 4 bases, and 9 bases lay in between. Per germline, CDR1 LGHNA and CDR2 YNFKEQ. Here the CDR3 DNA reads TGTGCCAGCAGCCAAGAGGTAACAGCCACCGGGGAGCTGTTTTTT. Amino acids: CASSQEVTATGELFF.

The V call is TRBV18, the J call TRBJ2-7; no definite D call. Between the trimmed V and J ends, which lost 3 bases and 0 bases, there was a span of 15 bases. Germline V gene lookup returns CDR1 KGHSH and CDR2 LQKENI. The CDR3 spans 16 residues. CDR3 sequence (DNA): TGTGCCAGCTCACCCCTCCGGAACGGCTACTCCTACGAGCAGTACTTC. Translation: CASSPLRNGYSYEQYF. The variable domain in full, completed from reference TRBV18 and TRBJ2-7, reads NAGVMQNPRHLVRRRGQEARLRCSPMKGHSHVYWYRQLPEEGLKFMVYLQKENIIDESGMPKERFSAEFPKEGPSILRIQQVVRGDSAAYFCASSPLRNGYSYEQYFGPGTRLTVT.

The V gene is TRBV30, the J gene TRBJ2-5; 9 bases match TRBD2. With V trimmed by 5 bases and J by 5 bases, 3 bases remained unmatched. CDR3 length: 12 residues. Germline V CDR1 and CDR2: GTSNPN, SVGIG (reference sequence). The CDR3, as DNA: TGTGCCTGGGAAAGCGGGGGGGAGACCCAGTACTTC. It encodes CAWESGGETQYF.

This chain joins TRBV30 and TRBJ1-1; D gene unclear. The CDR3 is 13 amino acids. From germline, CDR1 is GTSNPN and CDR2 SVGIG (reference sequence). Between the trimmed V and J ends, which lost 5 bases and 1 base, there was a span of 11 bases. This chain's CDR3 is CAWDRNENTEAFF. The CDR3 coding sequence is TGTGCCTGGGACCGTAATGAGAACACTGAAGCTTTCTTT. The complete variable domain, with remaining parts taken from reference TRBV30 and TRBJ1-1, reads SQTIHQWPATLVQPVGSPLSLECTVEGTSNPNLYWYRQAAGRGLQLLFYSVGIGQISSEVPQNLSASRPQDRQFILSSKKLLLSDSGFYLCAWDRNENTEAFFGQGTRLTVV.

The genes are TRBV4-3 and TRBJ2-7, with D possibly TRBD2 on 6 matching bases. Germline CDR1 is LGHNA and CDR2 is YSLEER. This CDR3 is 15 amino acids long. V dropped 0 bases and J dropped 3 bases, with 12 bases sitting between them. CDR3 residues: CASSQDWGVFYEQYF. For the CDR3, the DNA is TGCGCCAGCAGCCAAGATTGGGGGGTGTTCTACGAGCAGTACTTC.

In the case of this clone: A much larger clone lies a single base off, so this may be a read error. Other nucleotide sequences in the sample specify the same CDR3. CDR3 nucleotides: TGTGCCAGTAGTATGACTAGCGGTACCTACGAGCAGTACTTC. This encodes CASSMTSGTYEQYF. V is TRBV19 and J is TRBJ2-7; 9 positions agree with TRBD2. V was pared by 3 bases and J by 2 bases, with 2 bases of the junction left unmatched. This CDR3 is built from 14 residues. CDR1 and CDR2 (germline): LNHDA, SQIVND (reference sequence).

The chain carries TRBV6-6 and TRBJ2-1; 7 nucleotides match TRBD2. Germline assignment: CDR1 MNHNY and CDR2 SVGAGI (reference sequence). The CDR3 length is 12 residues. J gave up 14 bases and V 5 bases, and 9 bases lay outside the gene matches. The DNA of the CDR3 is TGTGCCAGCAGTCCCCAACTAGCGTGGGAGTTCTTC. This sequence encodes CASSPQLAWEFF.

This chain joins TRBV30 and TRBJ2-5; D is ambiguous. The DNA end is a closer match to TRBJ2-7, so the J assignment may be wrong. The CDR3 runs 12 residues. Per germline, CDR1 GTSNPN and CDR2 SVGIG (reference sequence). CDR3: CAWSGDLHEQYF. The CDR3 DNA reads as TGTGCCTGGAGTGGTGACCTCCACGAGCAGTACTTC.

The CDR3 region has the DNA TGTGCCAGCAGTGCTACAGGGGTATCGTCCTACGAGCAGTACTTC. Translation: CASSATGVSSYEQYF. V gene TRBV6-1 combines with J gene TRBJ2-7; TRBD1 matches 7 bases. Germline CDR1 is MNHNS and CDR2 is SASEGT. The CDR3 has 15 residues. The J segment lost 1 base and the V segment lost 4 bases, leaving 7 bases of the junction unmatched.

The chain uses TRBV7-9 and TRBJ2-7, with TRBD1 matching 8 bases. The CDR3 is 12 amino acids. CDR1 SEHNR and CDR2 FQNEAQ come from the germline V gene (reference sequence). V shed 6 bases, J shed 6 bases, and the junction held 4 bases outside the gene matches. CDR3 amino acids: CASRMTGAEQYF. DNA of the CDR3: TGTGCCAGCAGAATGACAGGGGCCGAGCAGTACTTC.

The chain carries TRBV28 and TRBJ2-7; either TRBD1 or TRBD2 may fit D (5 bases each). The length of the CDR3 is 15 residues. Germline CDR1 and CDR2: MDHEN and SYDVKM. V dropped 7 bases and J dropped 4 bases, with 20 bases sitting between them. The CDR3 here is CASIPLWGSQYEQYF. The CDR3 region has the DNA TGTGCCAGCATTCCGCTTTGGGGGTCCCAGTACGAGCAGTACTTC.